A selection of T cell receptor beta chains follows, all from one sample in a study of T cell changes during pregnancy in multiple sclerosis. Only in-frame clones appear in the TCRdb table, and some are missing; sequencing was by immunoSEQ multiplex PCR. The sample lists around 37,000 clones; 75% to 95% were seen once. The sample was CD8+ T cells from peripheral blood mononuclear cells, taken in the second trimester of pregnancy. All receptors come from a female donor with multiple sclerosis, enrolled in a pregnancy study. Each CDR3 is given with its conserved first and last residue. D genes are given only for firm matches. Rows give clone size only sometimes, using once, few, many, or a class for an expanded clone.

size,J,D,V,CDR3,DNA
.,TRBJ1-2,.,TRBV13,CASSTRGYDSIAYGYTF,TGTGCCAGCAGCACTAGAGGTTATGACTCAATAGCCTATGGCTACACCTTC
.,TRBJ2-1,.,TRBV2,CARCRLAINYEQFF,TGTGCCAGATGCCGGCTAGCCATTAATTATGAGCAGTTCTTC
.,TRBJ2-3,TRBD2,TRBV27,CASSPAGGGTDTQYF,TGTGCCAGCAGTCCCGCGGGAGGGGGCACAGATACGCAGTATTTT
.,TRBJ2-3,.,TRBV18,CASSPPGRAHTDTQYF,TGTGCCAGCTCACCACCGGGCAGGGCACACACAGATACGCAGTATTTT
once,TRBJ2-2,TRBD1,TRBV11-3,CASSSGQTVANTGELFF,TGTGCCAGCAGCTCGGGACAGACTGTCGCGAACACCGGGGAGCTGTTTTTT
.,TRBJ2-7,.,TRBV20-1,CSDRVLHEQYF,TGCAGTGACAGGGTTCTACACGAGCAGTACTTC
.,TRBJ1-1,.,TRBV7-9,CASSVRKAGESNTEAFF,TGTGCCAGCAGCGTCCGTAAGGCCGGGGAGTCGAACACTGAAGCTTTCTTT
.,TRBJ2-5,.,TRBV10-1,CASSDKPALQETQYF,TGCGCCAGCTCAGACAAACCGGCCCTCCAAGAGACCCAGTACTTC
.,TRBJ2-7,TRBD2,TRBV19,CASSPASGSRGYEQYF,TGTGCCAGTAGTCCGGCTAGCGGGAGTAGGGGCTACGAGCAGTACTTC
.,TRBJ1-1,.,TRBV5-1,CASSLLGAGTEAFF,TGCGCCAGCAGCTTGCTGGGGGCCGGCACTGAAGCTTTCTTT
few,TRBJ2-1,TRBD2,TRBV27,CASSFIERGANEQFF,TGTGCCAGCAGTTTTATCGAGCGGGGAGCCAATGAGCAGTTCTTC
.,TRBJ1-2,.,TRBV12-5,CASGLEGRADGYTF,TGTGCTAGTGGTTTGGAGGGAAGAGCGGATGGCTACACCTTC
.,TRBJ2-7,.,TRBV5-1,CASSLGRGNSNYEQYF,TGCGCCAGCAGCTTGGGTCGGGGGAATAGTAACTACGAGCAGTACTTC
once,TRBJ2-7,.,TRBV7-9,CASSVEKHYEQYF,TGTGCCAGCAGCGTAGAAAAACACTACGAGCAGTACTTC
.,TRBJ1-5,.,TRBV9,CASSARANQPQHF,TGTGCCAGCAGCGCGAGAGCAAATCAGCCCCAGCATTTT
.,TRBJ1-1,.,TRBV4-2,CASSHETGNTEAFF,TGTGCCAGCAGCCATGAGACAGGGAACACTGAAGCTTTCTTT
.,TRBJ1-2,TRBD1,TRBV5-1,CASSLLAGGPTNYGYTF,TGCGCCAGCAGCTTGTTGGCAGGGGGTCCTACTAACTATGGCTACACCTTC
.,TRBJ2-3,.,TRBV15,CAAAEERPRTQYF,TGTGCCGCCGCCGAGGAGCGGCCCAGAACGCAGTATTTT
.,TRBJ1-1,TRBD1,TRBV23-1,CASSSLPGQGMEAFF,TGCGCCAGCAGTAGTTTACCGGGACAGGGAATGGAAGCTTTCTTT
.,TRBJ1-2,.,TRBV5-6,CASSLEGDIGYGYTF,TGTGCCAGCAGCTTGGAAGGGGACATCGGCTATGGCTACACCTTC
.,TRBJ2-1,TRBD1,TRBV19,CASQTGDSSYNEQFF,TGTGCCAGCCAGACAGGGGACAGCTCCTACAATGAGCAGTTCTTC
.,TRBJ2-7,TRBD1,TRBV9,CASSVGSQGAYEQYF,TGTGCCAGCAGCGTAGGTAGTCAGGGGGCCTACGAGCAGTACTTC
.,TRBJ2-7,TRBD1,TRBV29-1,CSGGRTGAAHEQYF,TGCAGCGGGGGGAGGACAGGGGCGGCCCACGAGCAGTACTTC
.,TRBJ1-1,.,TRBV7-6,CASSLGGRWQGTTEAFF,TGTGCCAGCAGCTTAGGAGGTAGGTGGCAGGGAACCACTGAAGCTTTCTTT
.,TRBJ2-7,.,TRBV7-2,CASSLPYDSTYEQYF,TGTGCCAGCAGCTTGCCTTATGACAGCACCTACGAGCAGTACTTC
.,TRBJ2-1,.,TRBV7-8,CASSPLQGGEQFF,TGTGCCAGCAGCCCCCTACAGGGTGGTGAGCAGTTCTTC
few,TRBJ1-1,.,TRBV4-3,CASSLEVGSTGWTEAFF,TGCGCCAGCAGCCTGGAAGTGGGTAGCACGGGTTGGACTGAAGCTTTCTTT
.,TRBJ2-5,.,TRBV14,CASSPRGPETQYF,TGTGCCAGCAGCCCGCGGGGGCCAGAGACCCAGTACTTC
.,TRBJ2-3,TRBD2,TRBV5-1,CASSPRLAGGGDTQYF,TGCGCCAGCAGCCCACGACTAGCGGGAGGGGGAGATACGCAGTATTTT
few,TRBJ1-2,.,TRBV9,CASSVETGPDYGYTF,TGTGCCAGCAGCGTAGAAACAGGTCCGGACTATGGCTACACCTTC
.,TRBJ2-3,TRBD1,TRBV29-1,CSVEGVQGAGTDTQYF,TGCAGCGTTGAAGGGGTACAGGGGGCGGGTACAGATACGCAGTATTTT
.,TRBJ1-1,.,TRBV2,CASSERLPFVMNTEAFF,TGTGCCAGCAGCGAAAGACTACCCTTTGTTATGAACACTGAAGCTTTCTTT
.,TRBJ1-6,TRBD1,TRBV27,CASSPNTGVSPLHF,TGTGCCAGCAGTCCAAACACAGGGGTTTCACCCCTCCACTTT
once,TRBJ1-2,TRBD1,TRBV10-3,CAISDMGDRGQARDGYTF,TGTGCCATCAGTGATATGGGGGACAGGGGGCAGGCTCGCGATGGCTACACCTTC
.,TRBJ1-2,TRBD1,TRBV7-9,CASSPDRRDGYTF,TGTGCCAGCAGCCCGGACAGGCGGGATGGCTACACCTTC
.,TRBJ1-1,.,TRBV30,CAWDRMNTEAFF,TGTGCCTGGGACAGGATGAACACTGAAGCTTTCTTT
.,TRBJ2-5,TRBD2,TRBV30,CAWGYSGASRETQYF,TGTGCCTGGGGGTACAGCGGGGCCTCGAGGGAGACCCAGTACTTC
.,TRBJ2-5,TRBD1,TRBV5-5,CASSLLRDRHQETQYF,TGTGCCAGCAGCTTACTCCGGGACAGACACCAAGAGACCCAGTACTTC
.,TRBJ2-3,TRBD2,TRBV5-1,CASSFGRPSTDTQYF,TGCGCCAGCAGCTTCGGGAGGCCTAGCACAGATACGCAGTATTTT
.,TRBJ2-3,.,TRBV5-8,CASSFRQAPLGKDTQYF,TGTGCCAGCAGCTTCCGACAGGCCCCCCTGGGTAAAGATACGCAGTATTTT
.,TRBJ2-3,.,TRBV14,CASSQLGTDTQYF,TGTGCCAGCAGCCAACTAGGTACAGATACGCAGTATTTT
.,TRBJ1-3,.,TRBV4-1,CASSLTGDSGNTIYF,TGCGCCAGCAGCCTAACAGGAGACTCTGGAAACACCATATATTTT
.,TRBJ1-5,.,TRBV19,CASSIDRFAAGRYSNQPQHF,TGTGCCAGTAGTATAGATAGGTTCGCGGCAGGGCGATATAGCAATCAGCCCCAGCATTTT
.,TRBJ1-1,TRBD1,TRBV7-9,CASSSRTGRMNTEAFF,TGTGCCAGCAGCTCACGGACAGGTAGAATGAACACTGAAGCTTTCTTT
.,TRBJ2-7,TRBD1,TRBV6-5,CASSSTGSYEQYF,TGTGCCAGCAGTTCGACAGGGTCCTACGAGCAGTACTTC
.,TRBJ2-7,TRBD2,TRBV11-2,CASSLVRGDSYEQYF,TGTGCCAGCAGCTTGGTGCGGGGGGACTCCTACGAGCAGTACTTC
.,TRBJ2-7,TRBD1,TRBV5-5,CASSFGGTGTYEQYF,TGTGCCAGCAGCTTCGGCGGGACAGGGACCTACGAGCAGTACTTC
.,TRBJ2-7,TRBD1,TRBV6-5,CASSFLDRGCNEQYF,TGTGCCAGCAGTTTTCTGGACAGGGGGTGCAACGAGCAGTACTTC
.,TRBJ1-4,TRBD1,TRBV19,CASSRGQGSEKLFF,TGTGCCAGTAGTAGGGGACAGGGGAGTGAAAAACTGTTTTTT
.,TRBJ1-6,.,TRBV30,CAWRGLVVSYNSPLHF,TGTGCCTGGCGAGGCCTAGTAGTATCCTATAATTCACCCCTCCACTTT
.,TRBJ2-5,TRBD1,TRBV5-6,CASSLDRGQETQYF,TGTGCCAGCAGCTTGGACAGGGGGCAAGAGACCCAGTACTTC
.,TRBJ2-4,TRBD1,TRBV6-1,CASGQASYF,TGTGCCAGTGGACAGGCTAGCTACTTC
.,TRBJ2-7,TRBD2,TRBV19,CASSIGVGLAVSYEQYF,TGTGCCAGTAGTATTGGAGTCGGACTAGCGGTTTCCTACGAGCAGTACTTC
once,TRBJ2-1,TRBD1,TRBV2,CASMLTGSYNEQFF,TGTGCCAGCATGTTGACAGGGTCCTACAATGAGCAGTTCTTC
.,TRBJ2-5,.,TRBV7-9,CASSPPGGFEETQYF,TGTGCCAGCAGCCCCCCCGGGGGTTTCGAAGAGACCCAGTACTTC
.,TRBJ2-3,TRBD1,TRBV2,CASWDSFTDTQYF,TGTGCCAGCTGGGACAGCTTCACAGATACGCAGTATTTT
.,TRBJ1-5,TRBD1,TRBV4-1,CASSQGQGLGNQPQHF,TGCGCCAGCAGCCAAGGACAGGGTCTCGGCAATCAGCCCCAGCATTTT
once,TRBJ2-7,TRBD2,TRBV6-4,CASSDPTSERLYEQYF,TGTGCCAGCAGTGACCCGACTAGCGAGAGACTCTACGAGCAGTACTTC
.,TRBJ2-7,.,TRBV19,CASSIERAGLNSYEQYF,TGTGCCAGTAGTATAGAGCGAGCGGGCCTTAACTCCTACGAGCAGTACTTC
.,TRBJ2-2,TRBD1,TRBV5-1,CASSLQGSGELFF,TGCGCCAGCAGCTTACAGGGGTCCGGGGAGCTGTTTTTT